The 5 T cell receptor beta chains below were found in one sample sequenced in a study of cytomegalovirus exposure and HLA in healthy donors. The PCR employed 60 Vbeta primers together with 13 Jbeta primers. Only in-frame clones appear in the TCRdb table, and some are missing; sequencing was by immunoSEQ multiplex PCR. The data show over 150,000 clones, nearly 80% seen once. Sequencing input: PBMCs. These receptors were collected from a man between 18 and 29 years old in good health and CMV-seropositive.

The chain combines TRBV19 with TRBJ2-5, with D perhaps TRBD2 (6 bases). CDR1 is LNHDA and CDR2 is SQIVND in the germline V gene (reference sequence). The V end lost 3 bases, the J end lost 4 bases, and 12 bases lay between the germline ends. There are 14 residues in the CDR3. CDR3: CASSMPTRGETQYF. CDR3 nucleotide sequence: TGTGCCAGTAGTATGCCGACTAGAGGAGAGACCCAGTACTTC.

The rearrangement uses TRBV5-4 and TRBJ2-1; a possible D gene is TRBD1 (6 bases). This CDR3 has 15 amino acids. CDR1 is SGHNT and CDR2 is YYREEE in the germline V gene (reference sequence). V dropped 4 bases and J dropped 4 bases, with 15 bases sitting between them. The CDR3 is CASSIDRPLYNEQFF. The CDR3 coding sequence is TGTGCCAGCAGCATCGACAGGCCGCTTTACAATGAGCAGTTCTTC.

The chain links TRBV5-1 to TRBJ1-1, with 8 bases lining up with TRBD1. Per germline, CDR1 SGHRS and CDR2 YFSETQ. The trim removed 6 bases at V and 5 bases at J, leaving 15 bases unmatched. This CDR3 region has 16 residues. In nucleotides, the CDR3 is TGCGCCAGCACCCACAACTTTGGACAGGGAGTAACTGAAGCTTTCTTT. This translates into CASTHNFGQGVTEAFF.

The chain's CDR3 is CASYDPGHPDGYTF. DNA of the CDR3: TGTGCCAGCTACGATCCGGGACACCCTGATGGCTACACCTTC. The rearrangement uses TRBV6-5 and TRBJ1-2, with D perhaps matching TRBD1 (6 bases). Germline values: CDR1 MNHEY, CDR2 SVGAGI. This CDR3 has 14 amino acids. Trimming removed 8 bases at V and 6 bases at J, with 19 bases between.

CDR3 DNA: TGTGCCAGCAGCGGGCGGACAGGGGGCGGAAATGAGCAGTTCTTC. Its protein is CASSGRTGGGNEQFF. The chain couples TRBV5-5 to TRBJ2-1, with 11 bases fitting TRBD1. Germline CDR1 reads SGHKS; CDR2 reads YYEKEE (reference sequence). The CDR3 has 15 amino acids. J gave up 7 bases and V 4 bases, and 7 bases lay outside the gene matches. The full variable domain, completed using reference TRBV5-5 and TRBJ2-1, is DAGVTQSPTHLIKTRGQQVTLRCSPISGHKSVSWYQQVLGQGPQFIFQYYEKEERGRGNFPDRFSARQFPNYSSELNVNALLLGDSALYLCASSGRTGGGNEQFFGPGTRLTVL.